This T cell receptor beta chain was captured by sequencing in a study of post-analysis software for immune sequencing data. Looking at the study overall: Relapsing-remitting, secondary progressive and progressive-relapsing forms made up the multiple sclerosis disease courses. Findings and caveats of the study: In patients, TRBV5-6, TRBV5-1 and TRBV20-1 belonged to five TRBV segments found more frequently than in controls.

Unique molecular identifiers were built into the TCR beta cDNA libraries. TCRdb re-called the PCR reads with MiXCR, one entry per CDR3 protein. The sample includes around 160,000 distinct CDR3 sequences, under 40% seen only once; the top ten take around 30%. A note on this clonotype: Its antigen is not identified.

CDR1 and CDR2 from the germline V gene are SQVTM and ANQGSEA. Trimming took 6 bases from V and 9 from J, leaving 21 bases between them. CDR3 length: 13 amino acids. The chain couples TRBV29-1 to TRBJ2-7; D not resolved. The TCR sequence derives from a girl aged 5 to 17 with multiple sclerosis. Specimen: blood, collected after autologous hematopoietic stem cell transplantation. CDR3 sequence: CSVDGGLTPGQYF. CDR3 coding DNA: TGCAGCGTCGACGGTGGGTTGACCCCCGGGCAGTACTTC.